The clone carrying this T cell receptor (beta chain) occurred once. What it binds is not known. The data stem from a study of blood T cells in healthy people across ages. The overall study: Template switching captured about one barcoded beta molecule per two T cells. Findings and limits, study-wide: Estimated diversity, derived from one million T cells, was regarded as an underestimate.

Next came a second PCR, run for about 6 to 11 cycles, which used a sample-barcoded 5' primer along with a J-beta primer mix. MiXCR, run by TCRdb on the 5' RACE reads, gives a single entry per CDR3 protein. The sample holds 800,000 or so distinct CDR3 sequences, 25% seen once. These same data were also listed under a study on T cells of mothers and their children.

This TCR derives from a boy younger than 18 in good health. What was sequenced was blood.

The CDR3 loop is CSAAPDRQETQYF. In DNA, the CDR3 is TGCAGCGCTGCCCCGGACAGGCAAGAGACCCAGTACTTC. The genes are TRBV29-1 and TRBJ2-5; 7 nucleotides match TRBD1. The CDR3 contains 13 residues. CDR1 SQVTM and CDR2 ANQGSEA come from the germline V gene. The V gene end was trimmed by 7 bases and the J gene end by 2 bases; junction bases not matched to a gene: 7.